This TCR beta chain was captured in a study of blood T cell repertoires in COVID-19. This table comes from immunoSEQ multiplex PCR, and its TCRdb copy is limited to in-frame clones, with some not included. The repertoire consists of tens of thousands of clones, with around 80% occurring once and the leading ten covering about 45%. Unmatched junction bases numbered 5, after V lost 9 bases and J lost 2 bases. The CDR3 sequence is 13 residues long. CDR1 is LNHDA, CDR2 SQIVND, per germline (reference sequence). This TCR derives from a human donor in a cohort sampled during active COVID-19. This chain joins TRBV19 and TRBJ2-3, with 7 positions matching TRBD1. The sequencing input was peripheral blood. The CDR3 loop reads CASGQDHTDTQYF. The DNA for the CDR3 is TGTGCCAGCGGACAGGACCACACAGATACGCAGTATTTT.